The 31 T cell receptor beta chains listed next were all sequenced from one sample in a study of blood T cells in healthy people across ages. Primed by a sample-barcoded 5' primer and a J-beta primer mix, a second PCR proceeded for about 6 to 11 cycles. MiXCR, run by TCRdb on the 5' RACE reads, gives a single entry per CDR3 protein. The table lists fewer than 2,000,000 distinct CDR3 sequences, roughly 30% of them singletons. Specimen: blood. The receptors derive from a woman in her 30s in good health.

CDR3 sequence: CAISPGSDTQYF. The CDR3 coding sequence is TGTGCCATCAGCCCAGGCTCCGATACGCAGTATTTT. The V call is TRBV10-3, the J call TRBJ2-3, with D unclear. Germline V lookup: CDR1 ENHRY, CDR2 SYGVKD. Deletions cut 6 bases from V and 6 bases from J, with 10 bases between. The CDR3 sequence is 12 residues long.

This clonotype occurred a few times. This chain joins TRBV7-8 and TRBJ2-1, with TRBD2 matching 13 bases. Losses at the gene ends were 3 bases for V and 0 bases for J; bases not matched to a gene: 5. There are 18 residues in the CDR3. The germline gives CDR1 SGHVS, CDR2 FQNEAQ. The CDR3 DNA reads TGTGCCAGCAGCTTGGGACTAGCGGGGTCGAGCTCCTACAATGAGCAGTTCTTC. This sequence encodes CASSLGLAGSSSYNEQFF.

This clonotype was observed a handful of times. This CDR3 reads CASSLTGEVPLHF. Here the CDR3 DNA reads TGTGCCAGCAGCCTTACAGGCGAGGTGCCCCTCCACTTT. The chain carries TRBV3-1 and TRBJ1-6; a possible D gene is TRBD1 (5 bases). This CDR3 has 13 amino acids. Trimming took 4 bases from V and 13 from J, leaving 14 bases between them. From germline, CDR1 is LGHDT and CDR2 YNNKEL (reference sequence).

The chain links TRBV20-1 to TRBJ2-1; the match to TRBD2 covers 8 bases. The CDR3 totals 16 residues. CDR1 is DFQATT and CDR2 is SNEGSKA in the germline V gene (reference sequence). Trimming removed 6 bases from V and 10 bases from J; junction bases left unmatched: 20. The CDR3 reads CSARGFLAGIKAEQFF. For the CDR3, the DNA is TGCAGTGCCCGCGGTTTTTTAGCGGGAATCAAGGCCGAGCAGTTCTTC.

This clonotype appeared a few times. The chain carries TRBV7-9 and TRBJ2-1; TRBD2 agrees at 8 bases. Trimming cost V 3 bases and J 9 bases; bases outside gene matches: 10. The germline V gene encodes CDR1 SEHNR and CDR2 FQNEAQ (reference sequence). This CDR3 comprises 15 residues. This CDR3 is CASSFGRGAGSEQFF. The CDR3 DNA reads as TGTGCCAGCAGCTTTGGGCGGGGGGCCGGAAGTGAGCAGTTCTTC.

The chain has TRBV5-1 and TRBJ1-5; no clear D gene. The ends were cut back, 0 bases at V and 4 bases at J, with 11 bases in the middle. The length of the CDR3 is 15 residues. The germline V gene has CDR1 SGHRS and CDR2 YFSETQ. The CDR3 nucleotides are TGCGCCAGCAGCTTGGGTCCAGAAAAGAATCAGCCCCAGCATTTT. This codes for CASSLGPEKNQPQHF.

About this clonotype itself: It may be a read error: a sequence one base away is much more abundant. CDR3 in DNA: TGCAGCGTCTTTCTGGGAGGCAGGGGAGAGACCCAGTACTTC. It yields the protein CSVFLGGRGETQYF. The chain joins TRBV29-1 to TRBJ2-5; D may correspond to TRBD1 or TRBD2 (6 bases each). Trimming left V 6 bases short and J 4 bases short, with 18 bases between. The CDR3 covers 14 residues. Germline V gene lookup returns CDR1 SQVTM and CDR2 ANQGSEA. The full variable domain, completed using reference TRBV29-1 and TRBJ2-5, is SAVISQKPSRDICQRGTSLTIQCQVDSQVTMMFWYRQQPGQSLTLIATANQGSEATYESGFVIDKFPISRPNLTFSTLTVSNMSPEDSSIYLCSVFLGGRGETQYFGPGTRLLVL.

CDR3 in amino acids: CADNPGLEGNEQYF. The CDR3 nucleotides are TGTGCCGATAATCCGGGACTAGAGGGAAACGAGCAGTACTTC. The genes are TRBV9 and TRBJ2-4, with 8 bases lining up with TRBD2. TRBJ2-7 explains the end of the DNA better; the J call may be wrong. This CDR3 spans 14 amino acids. Germline loops: CDR1 SGDLS, CDR2 YYNGEE.

This clonotype has a handful of counts. This CDR3 is CSVGTGKLFF. The CDR3 coding sequence is TGCAGCGTTGGAACTGGGAAACTGTTTTTT. The chain joins TRBV29-1 to TRBJ1-4; D is ambiguous. Per germline, CDR1 SQVTM and CDR2 ANQGSEA. Trimming took off 4 bases at V and 11 bases at J, with 8 bases between the two ends. This CDR3 has 10 residues.

The chain has TRBV3-1 and TRBJ2-1, with D tentatively TRBD2 (6 bases). The CDR3 loop spans 17 amino acids. Germline V gene data show CDR1 as LGHDT and CDR2 as YNNKEL (reference sequence). Trimming removed 0 bases at V and 1 base at J, with 13 bases between. The CDR3 nucleotides read TGTGCCAGCAGCCAAGAAATTAAGGCGGGATCCTACAATGAGCAGTTCTTC. It encodes CASSQEIKAGSYNEQFF.

About this clonotype itself: The junction shows a germline mismatch at one end, possibly a read error. V gene TRBV19 combines with J gene TRBJ2-1; 15 positions agree with TRBD2. The V gene's germline CDR1 is LNHDA and CDR2 SQIVND (reference sequence). CDR3 length: 18 residues. CDR3 nucleotide sequence: TGCGCCAGTAGTACCCTCGCGGGACTAGCGGGAGGACACAATGAGCAGTTCTTC. It is translated as CASSTLAGLAGGHNEQFF.

V and J are TRBV18 and TRBJ2-2; D may be TRBD1 (5 bases). V lost 9 bases, J lost 7 bases, and 18 bases lay in between. Per the germline V gene, CDR1 is KGHSH and CDR2 is LQKENI. CDR3 length: 14 amino acids. CDR3 coding DNA: TGTGCCAGTACGGACCGACAGTTTAACGGGGAGCTGTTTTTT. Translated: CASTDRQFNGELFF.

In this sample, this clonotype turned up a few times. The gene calls are TRBV12-3 or TRBV12-4 and TRBJ1-5, with TRBD1 as a possible D gene (5 bases). The CDR3 has 13 residues. The V end lost 6 bases, the J end lost 5 bases, and 11 bases lay between the germline ends. The CDR3 DNA reads as TGTGCCAGCAGACAGACAGCCCATCAGCCCCAGCATTTT. Translating gives CASRQTAHQPQHF.

CDR3 amino acids: CSVVRGGGTGELFF. DNA of the CDR3: TGCAGCGTTGTAAGGGGGGGAGGCACCGGGGAGCTGTTTTTT. V is TRBV29-1 and J is TRBJ2-2; D perhaps matches TRBD2 (7 bases). In germline, CDR1 is SQVTM, CDR2 ANQGSEA. V was trimmed by 4 bases and J by 4 bases, leaving 13 bases between them. The length of the CDR3 is 14 residues.

As regards this clonotype: With a much larger clone just one base away, this may be a read error. The CDR3 DNA reads as TGTGCCGGCGCGGTTGTGTTTACTGAAAAACTGTTTTTT. Translating it yields CAGAVVFTEKLFF. This chain links TRBV12-3 or TRBV12-4 with TRBJ1-4; D not certain. The V end was cut by 11 bases, the J end by 7 bases, with 17 bases between. CDR3 length: 13 amino acids.

The rearrangement uses TRBV6-2 or TRBV6-3 and TRBJ2-2; 7 bases fit TRBD2. J was trimmed by 7 bases and V by 0 bases; bases with no gene match: 14. Germline CDR1 is MNHEY and CDR2 is SVGEGT. The CDR3 contains 18 residues. CDR3 nucleotide sequence: TGTGCCAGCAGTTACTCCCGTGGCGGGAGTTCGTATGGCGGGGAGCTGTTTTTT. This translates into CASSYSRGGSSYGGELFF.

Written as DNA, the CDR3 is TGTGCCAGCAGCAAAGGAGGGACAGGAAGGGCTTTCTCCTACGAGCAGTACTTC. Amino acids: CASSKGGTGRAFSYEQYF. This chain links TRBV11-2 with TRBJ2-7; 8 nucleotides line up with TRBD1. V dropped 5 bases and J dropped 0; count of bases not matched to a gene: 15. From germline, CDR1 is SGHAT and CDR2 FQNNGV. This CDR3 contains 18 residues.

V and J are TRBV5-1 and TRBJ2-3; D remains unclear. With 4 bases removed from V and 1 base from J, the gap between germline ends came to 10 bases. The CDR3 is 14 amino acids. Germline-derived CDR1 and CDR2 are SGHRS and YFSETQ. The CDR3 DNA sequence: TGCGCCAGCAGCCCTGAGAGCGGCACAGATACGCAGTATTTT. It is translated as CASSPESGTDTQYF.

The V call is TRBV25-1, the J call TRBJ1-4; possibly TRBD1 for D (5 bases). V lost 6 bases and J lost 2, with 10 bases in between. CDR1 and CDR2 (germline): MGHDK, SYGVNS. The CDR3 length is 14 residues. In DNA form, the CDR3 reads TGTGCCAGCAGCCCGGACAACACTAATGAAAAACTGTTTTTT. This codes for CASSPDNTNEKLFF.

The V and J genes are TRBV4-3 and TRBJ2-7, with 11 bases identical to TRBD1. V lost 5 bases and J lost 1; bases outside the gene matches: 7. The CDR3 extends over 16 amino acids. Looked up from germline, CDR1 is LGHNA and CDR2 is YSLEER. CDR3 sequence: CASSLAWDRGSYEQYF. The CDR3 DNA follows: TGCGCCAGCAGCTTGGCCTGGGACAGGGGGTCCTACGAGCAGTACTTC.

This clonotype has a handful of counts. V gene TRBV25-1 combines with J gene TRBJ2-1; TRBD2 aligns across 7 bases. The CDR3 runs 18 residues. J gave up 0 bases and V 8 bases, and 16 bases lay outside the gene matches. Germline V gene lookup returns CDR1 MGHDK and CDR2 SYGVNS. The CDR3 region has the DNA TGTGCCAGCTCCGATCGGCTCAGTCGCGGGAGCTCCTACAATGAGCAGTTCTTC. Encoded protein: CASSDRLSRGSSYNEQFF.

In regard to this clonotype: At one end the junction does not follow the germline gene, possibly because of a read error. The chain is built from TRBV10-3 and TRBJ1-2, with TRBD1 identical over 8 bases. This CDR3 has 16 residues. Looked up from germline, CDR1 is ENHRY and CDR2 is SYGVKD. CDR3 region: CAIGDLLDRANYGYTF. Here the CDR3 DNA reads TGTGCCATCGGTGACCTGTTGGACAGGGCAAACTATGGCTACACCTTC.

The genes are TRBV10-3 and TRBJ1-1; weak D call: TRBD1 (6 bases). The CDR3 runs 15 residues. The ends were cut back, 4 bases at V and 4 bases at J, with 16 bases in the middle. The V gene's germline CDR1 is ENHRY and CDR2 SYGVKD. The CDR3 spells CAISANRVLSTEAFF. In nucleotides, the CDR3 is TGTGCCATCAGTGCCAACAGGGTATTGAGCACTGAAGCTTTCTTT.

The rearrangement joins TRBV5-1 to TRBJ1-5, with 8 positions matching TRBD1. The CDR3 has 16 amino acids. CDR1 is SGHRS and CDR2 is YFSETQ in the germline V gene. V trimming: 0 bases; J trimming: 4 bases; junction bases outside the gene matches: 6. CDR3 amino acids: CASSLDSGGANQPQHF. The CDR3 DNA sequence: TGCGCCAGCAGCTTGGACTCAGGGGGCGCGAATCAGCCCCAGCATTTT.

This clonotype was counted only a few times. The gene calls are TRBV25-1 and TRBJ1-1; D is perhaps TRBD1 (5 bases). The CDR3 contains 11 residues. Germline V gives CDR1 MGHDK, CDR2 SYGVNS. The V end lost 8 bases, the J end lost 7 bases, and 11 bases lay between the germline ends. In DNA form, the CDR3 reads TGTGCCAGCGAGCAGGGCAGTGAAGCTTTCTTT. Amino acid sequence: CASEQGSEAFF. Combining the CDR3 with reference TRBV25-1 and TRBJ1-1 gives the whole variable domain EADIYQTPRYLVIGTGKKITLECSQTMGHDKMYWYQQDPGMELHLIHYSYGVNSTEKGDLSSESTVSRIRTEHFPLTLESARPSHTSQYLCASEQGSEAFFGQGTRLTVV.

Remarks on this clonotype: At one end, the junction sequence differs from germline, possibly due to a read error. The rearrangement joins TRBV20-1 to TRBJ2-3, with 7 bases identical to TRBD2. CDR1 and CDR2 (germline): DFQATT, SNEGSKA (reference sequence). This CDR3 region has 13 residues. As DNA, the CDR3 is TGCTGTGCTAGCGGAGCCACCACAGATACGCAGTATTTT. Its protein product is CCASGATTDTQYF.

A note on this clonotype: A much larger clone differs from this one at a single base, so this may be a read error. It is likely a read error, because the conserved phenylalanine at the end of the CDR3 is missing. J is TRBJ2-3 and V is TRBV13, with 12 nucleotides matching TRBD2. CDR1 and CDR2 (germline): PRHDT, FYEKMQ (reference sequence). V lost 4 bases to trimming and J lost 1 base; unmatched junction nucleotides: 9. The CDR3 covers 18 residues. In DNA, the CDR3 is TGTGCCAGCAGCTCATGGGACCGGACTAGCGGGGGCACAGATACGCAGTATTTG. Its protein is CASSSWDRTSGGTDTQYL.

The rearrangement uses TRBV6-1 and TRBJ2-3; 9 nucleotides match TRBD1. This CDR3 has 13 amino acids. Germline V gene data show CDR1 as MNHNS and CDR2 as SASEGT. V lost 9 bases, J lost 5 bases, and 6 bases stayed unmatched. The CDR3 region is CASEDRGIDTQYF. In nucleotides, the CDR3 is TGTGCCAGTGAGGACAGGGGCATAGATACGCAGTATTTT.

This clonotype showed up just a few times. CDR3 in amino acids: CASGLSGRGDEQYF. CDR3 bases: TGTGCCAGCGGCTTGAGCGGGCGTGGGGACGAGCAGTACTTC. The rearrangement joins TRBV28 to TRBJ2-7; D perhaps matches TRBD2 (6 bases). From germline, CDR1 is MDHEN and CDR2 SYDVKM. The germline V and J ends were trimmed by 8 bases and 5 bases, with 19 bases remaining between them. This CDR3 is built from 14 residues.

The sample holds many counts of this clonotype. The rearrangement joins TRBV4-1 to TRBJ2-1; D is ambiguous. The CDR3 loop spans 11 amino acids. V dropped 0 bases and J dropped 10 bases, with 4 bases sitting between them. In germline, CDR1 is MGHRA, CDR2 YSYEKL. CDR3 region: CASSQDLEQFF. The CDR3 region has the DNA TGCGCCAGCAGCCAAGATCTAGAGCAGTTCTTC.

The table lists this clonotype with a few counts. The V and J genes are TRBV5-1 and TRBJ2-3; TRBD2 matches 14 bases. CDR1 and CDR2 from the germline V gene are SGHRS and YFSETQ. V gave up 4 bases and J gave up 8 bases; unmatched junction bases: 12. The CDR3 contains 17 residues. The CDR3 is CASSGKEGLAGDVTQYF. The DNA of the CDR3 is TGCGCCAGCAGCGGGAAGGAGGGACTAGCGGGAGACGTTACGCAGTATTTT.